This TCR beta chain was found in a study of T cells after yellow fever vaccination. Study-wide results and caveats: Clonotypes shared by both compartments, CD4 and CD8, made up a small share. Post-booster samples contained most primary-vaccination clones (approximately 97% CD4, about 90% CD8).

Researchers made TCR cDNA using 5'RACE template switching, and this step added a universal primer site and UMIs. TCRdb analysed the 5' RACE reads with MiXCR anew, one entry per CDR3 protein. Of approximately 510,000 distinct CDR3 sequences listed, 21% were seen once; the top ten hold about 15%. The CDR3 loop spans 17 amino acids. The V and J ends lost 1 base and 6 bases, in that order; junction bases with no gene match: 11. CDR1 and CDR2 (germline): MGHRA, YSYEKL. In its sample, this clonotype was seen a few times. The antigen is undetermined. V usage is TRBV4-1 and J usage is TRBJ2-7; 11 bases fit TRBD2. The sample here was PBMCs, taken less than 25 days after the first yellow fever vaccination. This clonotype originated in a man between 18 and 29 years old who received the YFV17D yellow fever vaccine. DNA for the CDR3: TGCGCCAGCAGCCAAGGTTCTCGACTAGCGGGGACTTCCGAGCAGTACTTC. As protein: CASSQGSRLAGTSEQYF.